The subject of this entry is one TCR beta chain. Its specificity is not known. Healthy Caucasians were all of the donors. The sample belongs to a study of identical twins. V lost 0 bases and J 15 bases, leaving 12 bases between the germline ends. Germline values: CDR1 SGHAT, CDR2 FQNNGV. The CDR3 totals 12 residues. TCRdb passed the 5' RACE reads through MiXCR, listing each CDR3 protein once. The table lists roughly 490,000 distinct CDR3 sequences, roughly 13% of them singletons. General observations from the study: Twin-shared out-of-frame alpha sequences were enriched for low generation probability. Conclusions were based on cross-sectional statistical analysis, without following the same donors.

Separately, the same data were catalogued under a study of yellow fever vaccine responses in identical twins.

The V and J genes are TRBV11-2 and TRBJ2-1; D is unresolved. The source material was CD4+ T cells sorted from blood. The receptor's source is a woman younger than 30 in good health. The CDR3 spells CASSLELGWVFF. CDR3 nucleotides: TGTGCCAGCAGCTTAGAATTGGGATGGGTGTTCTTC.